What follows is one T cell receptor (beta chain) and its context. Trimming cost V 5 bases and J 7 bases, with 9 bases left between them. The CDR3 is 12 amino acids. Germline CDR1 LNHDA, CDR2 SQIVND (reference sequence). These data come from a study of control samples from healthy donors and cancer patients. TCRdb's table, derived via immunoSEQ multiplex PCR, lists solely in-frame clones and lacks some. The sample has roughly 120,000 clones; over 75% are singletons. Source material: blood. The chain combines TRBV19 with TRBJ2-1; D may be TRBD1 (5 bases). The TCR comes from a human donor in good health. The donor label of this sample is uncertain. The CDR3 region is CASSGRVNEQFF. In nucleotides, the CDR3 is TGTGCCAGTAGTGGCAGGGTTAATGAGCAGTTCTTC.